This TCR beta chain was recovered during a study of control samples from healthy donors and cancer patients (dated by TCRdb to about 2020). Deletion took 0 bases off V and 0 bases off J, with a span of 12 bases between the germline ends. CDR1 and CDR2 were assigned from the germline V gene as SGDLS and YYNGEE. Spanning cysteine to phenylalanine, the CDR3 consists of 16 amino acids. Only the CDR3 part of the read is kept: 48 bases, read in frame from the first base. Receptor amplification or capture employed the immunoSEQ multiplex PCR assay. Drawn from immuneACCESS, this table holds only the in-frame rearrangements with V and J called that TCRdb kept. Clones are partly lost; checked studies trace under half to an unresolved V gene and leave the rest unexplained. Within this sample are approximately 100,000 clones, with around 90% of them counted one time only. Around 3% of the sample is held by the ten biggest clonotypes.

This clone was seen only once. No antigen is known for it. No much larger clonotype is one base removed from it; base qualities were not supplied. The sequenced material came from blood. The chain employs TRBV9 and TRBJ1-2; tentative D gene TRBD1, with 6 bases matching. This receptor was identified in a human donor in good health. The donor label of this sample is uncertain. This receptor has the CDR3 CASSVGDTPSNYGYTF. The nucleotide sequence reads TGTGCCAGCAGCGTAGGGGACACCCCTTCTAACTATGGCTACACCTTC.